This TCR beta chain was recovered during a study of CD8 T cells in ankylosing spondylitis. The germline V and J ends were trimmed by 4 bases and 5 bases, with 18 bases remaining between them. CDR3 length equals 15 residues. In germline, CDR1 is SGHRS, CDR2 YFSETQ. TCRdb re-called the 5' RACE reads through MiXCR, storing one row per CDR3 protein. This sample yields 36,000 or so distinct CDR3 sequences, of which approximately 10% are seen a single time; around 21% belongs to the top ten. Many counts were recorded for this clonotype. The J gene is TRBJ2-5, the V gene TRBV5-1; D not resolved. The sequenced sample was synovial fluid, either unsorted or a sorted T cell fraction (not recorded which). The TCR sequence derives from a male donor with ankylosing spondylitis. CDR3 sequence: CASSPFGPLEETQYF. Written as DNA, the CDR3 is TGCGCCAGCAGCCCCTTTGGGCCCCTGGAGGAGACCCAGTACTTC. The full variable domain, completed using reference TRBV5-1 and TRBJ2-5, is KAGVTQTPRYLIKTRGQQVTLSCSPISGHRSVSWYQQTPGQGLQFLFEYFSETQRNKGNFPGRFSGRQFSNSRSEMNVSTLELGDSALYLCASSPFGPLEETQYFGPGTRLLVL.